One and the same sample provided the 14 T cell receptor beta chains below, sequenced in a study of shared clonotypes between healthy human individuals. Profiling relied on immunoSEQ multiplex PCR, and the TCRdb table lists in-frame clones only, not all of them. The table has a few hundred thousand clones, 80% to 90% seen once. Material for sequencing was memory CD8+ T cells sorted from blood. Sample subset: CD45RO+ cells pooled with CCR7-negative TemRA cells. The receptors here all came from a man aged 18 to 29 in good health.

The J gene is TRBJ2-3, the V gene TRBV7-2; TRBD2 matches 12 bases. This CDR3 has 17 residues. Germline loops: CDR1 SGHTA, CDR2 FQGNSA. Trimming removed 2 bases from V and 2 bases from J; junction bases left unmatched: 5. The CDR3 coding sequence is TGTGCCAGCAGCTTAACCCTAGCGGGGGGGCTCACAGATACGCAGTATTTT. Amino acid sequence: CASSLTLAGGLTDTQYF.

The J gene is TRBJ2-3, the V gene TRBV29-1, with D perhaps matching TRBD2 (6 bases). This CDR3 has 14 residues. The V end lost 6 bases, the J end lost 0 bases, and 13 bases lay between the germline ends. Per the germline V gene, CDR1 is SQVTM and CDR2 is ANQGSEA. The DNA for the CDR3 is TGCAGCGTCTGGGAGGTGACTAGCACAGATACGCAGTATTTT. Translated, it gives CSVWEVTSTDTQYF.

The chain combines TRBV6-5 with TRBJ1-4; perhaps TRBD1 as D (6 bases). Germline values: CDR1 MNHEY, CDR2 SVGAGI. Trimming removed 6 bases from V and 3 bases from J, with 14 bases in between. This CDR3 comprises 15 residues. The CDR3 region is CASSQQGAANEKLFF. In nucleotides, the CDR3 is TGTGCCAGCAGCCAACAGGGAGCGGCTAATGAAAAACTGTTTTTT.

V is TRBV30 and J is TRBJ2-5, with D uncertain. The germline V gene has CDR1 GTSNPN and CDR2 SVGIG (reference sequence). Trimming removed 0 bases at V and 2 bases at J, with 10 bases between. The CDR3 has 14 amino acids. CDR3: CAWSVRQLQETQYF. For the CDR3, the DNA is TGTGCCTGGAGTGTACGGCAGCTACAAGAGACCCAGTACTTC.

This clone was seen more than once but under ten times. The chain employs TRBV30 and TRBJ1-1; D is ambiguous. The CDR3 has 13 amino acids. Germline assignment: CDR1 GTSNPN and CDR2 SVGIG (reference sequence). V shed 1 base and J shed 7 bases, with 13 bases lying between them. The CDR3 here is CAWSEMGWVEAFF. In nucleotides, the CDR3 is TGTGCCTGGAGTGAGATGGGGTGGGTTGAAGCTTTCTTT. The entire variable domain, with the rest obtained from reference TRBV30 and TRBJ1-1, is as follows: SQTIHQWPATLVQPVGSPLSLECTVEGTSNPNLYWYRQAAGRGLQLLFYSVGIGQISSEVPQNLSASRPQDRQFILSSKKLLLSDSGFYLCAWSEMGWVEAFFGQGTRLTVV.

This rearrangement joins TRBV7-9 to TRBJ2-7; TRBD1 matches 10 bases. This CDR3 contains 19 residues. Trimming cost V 3 bases and J 0 bases; bases outside gene matches: 14. Germline V lookup: CDR1 SEHNR, CDR2 FQNEAQ (reference sequence). CDR3 sequence reads: CASSFPAGTGALSSYEQYF. The DNA for the CDR3 is TGTGCCAGCAGCTTCCCTGCCGGGACAGGGGCCCTCTCCTCCTACGAGCAGTACTTC. Supplemented by reference TRBV7-9 and TRBJ2-7, the full variable domain reads DTGVSQNPRHKITKRGQNVTFRCDPISEHNRLYWYRQTLGQGPEFLTYFQNEAQLEKSRLLSDRFSAERPKGSFSTLEIQRTEQGDSAMYLCASSFPAGTGALSSYEQYFGPGTRLTVT.

This sequence joins TRBV5-4 and TRBJ2-5; either TRBD1 or TRBD2 may supply D (5 bases each). Germline values: CDR1 SGHNT, CDR2 YYREEE (reference sequence). CDR3 length: 12 amino acids. V was pared by 5 bases and J by 5 bases, with 10 bases between. This CDR3 is CASRGDGETQYF. In DNA form, the CDR3 reads TGTGCCAGCAGGGGGGACGGGGAGACCCAGTACTTC.

This sequence joins TRBV19 and TRBJ2-1; no definite D call. Germline-derived CDR1 and CDR2 are LNHDA and SQIVND (reference sequence). V was shortened by 0 bases and J by 0 bases, with 12 bases between the two germline ends. The CDR3 consists of 17 residues. CDR3 DNA: TGTGCCAGTAGTATAGACTTTACCTCAAGCTCCTACAATGAGCAGTTCTTC. Encoded protein: CASSIDFTSSSYNEQFF. Supplemented by reference TRBV19 and TRBJ2-1, the full variable domain reads DGGITQSPKYLFRKEGQNVTLSCEQNLNHDAMYWYRQDPGQGLRLIYYSQIVNDFQKGDIAEGYSVSREKKESFPLTVTSAQKNPTAFYLCASSIDFTSSSYNEQFFGPGTRLTVL.

This rearrangement joins TRBV27 to TRBJ2-1, with D tentatively TRBD1 or TRBD2 (5 bases each). V was shortened by 2 bases and J by 4 bases, with 18 bases between the two germline ends. Germline V gene sequence: CDR1 MNHEY, CDR2 SMNVEV (reference sequence). CDR3 size: 17 residues. The CDR3 spells CASSLLIGAGSYNEQFF. CDR3 nucleotides: TGTGCCAGCAGTTTACTTATCGGGGCAGGGTCGTACAATGAGCAGTTCTTC.

This chain links TRBV11-2 with TRBJ2-5, with D unclear. Trimming cost V 3 bases and J 1 base, with 9 bases left between them. The CDR3 is 14 residues long. Germline CDR1 and CDR2: SGHAT and FQNNGV. The CDR3 nucleotides read TGTGCCAGCAGCTTCTGGACGAGCCAAGAGACCCAGTACTTC. Its translation is CASSFWTSQETQYF.

The chain employs TRBV5-1 and TRBJ2-7; TRBD2 aligns across 13 bases. V dropped 3 bases and J dropped 2; count of bases not matched to a gene: 5. The CDR3 consists of 16 residues. Germline V CDR1 and CDR2: SGHRS, YFSETQ. The CDR3 is CASSWTSGSLTYEQYF. In nucleotides, the CDR3 is TGCGCCAGCAGCTGGACTAGCGGGAGTTTGACCTACGAGCAGTACTTC.

The chain recombines TRBV4-1 with TRBJ1-1, with TRBD1 matching 8 bases. CDR3 length equals 15 residues. Per germline, CDR1 MGHRA and CDR2 YSYEKL. Trimming removed 3 bases from V and 5 bases from J; junction bases left unmatched: 8. Written as DNA, the CDR3 is TGCGCCAGCAGCCAGGGACAGGCGGTAAGGACTGAAGCTTTCTTT. This sequence encodes CASSQGQAVRTEAFF.

Of note for this clone: An end of the junction differs from the germline gene, which may be a read error. The CDR3 loop reads CASSLGAGVLNTGELFF. The DNA for the CDR3 is TGTGCTAGCAGCTTAGGAGCGGGAGTTTTGAACACCGGGGAGCTGTTTTTT. This rearrangement joins TRBV7-7 to TRBJ2-2, with 8 bases matching TRBD2. The CDR3 totals 17 residues. Germline CDR1 reads SSHAT; CDR2 reads FNYEAQ (reference sequence).

This clone was recorded once. This CDR3 reads CATSPAGGGEQYF. The DNA of the CDR3 is TGTGCCACCAGCCCCGCAGGGGGTGGCGAGCAGTACTTC. This chain joins TRBV15 and TRBJ2-7; TRBD1 aligns across 7 bases. Per the germline V gene, CDR1 is LNHNV and CDR2 is YYDKDF (reference sequence). CDR3 length equals 13 residues. The V and J ends lost 5 bases and 6 bases, in that order; junction bases with no gene match: 7.